The 18 T cell receptor beta chains below were found in one sample sequenced in a study of T cell repertoires in cytomegalovirus infection. TCRdb reprocessed the reads with MiXCR, giving one entry per CDR3 protein. The sample includes more than 150,000 distinct CDR3 sequences, 28% of them seen just once. The sample was PBMCs. All receptors come from a human donor in good health (CMV status not recorded). Some clones in this sample may be carry-over from other donors' samples.

This clonotype was found a few times. The DNA of the CDR3 is TGTGCCAGCAGCCATCAGGGGACTGAAGCTTTCTTT. Its protein product is CASSHQGTEAFF. J is TRBJ1-1 and V is TRBV6-2 or TRBV6-3, with D tentatively TRBD1 (6 bases). The CDR3 covers 12 residues. The germline V gene has CDR1 MNHEY and CDR2 SVGEGT. V dropped 6 bases and J dropped 5 bases, with 10 bases sitting between them.

This clonotype came up a few times. The chain has TRBV25-1 and TRBJ1-5; D ambiguous. The CDR3 consists of 13 residues. Germline-derived CDR1 and CDR2 are MGHDK and SYGVNS. V shed 3 bases and J shed 5 bases, with 8 bases lying between them. The CDR3 loop is CASSETADQPQHF. Here the CDR3 DNA reads TGTGCCAGCAGTGAGACGGCAGATCAGCCCCAGCATTTT.

Comments on this clonotype: Compared with germline, one end of the junction differs, possibly owing to a read error. The V gene is TRBV4-1, the J gene TRBJ2-1; 11 bases fit TRBD2. Germline V gene sequence: CDR1 MGHRA, CDR2 YSYEKL. CDR3 length equals 19 residues. This chain's CDR3 is CASSQDATSGDGTYNEQFF. The DNA of the CDR3 is TGTGCCAGCAGCCAAGATGCGACTAGCGGGGACGGAACCTACAATGAGCAGTTCTTC.

The chain employs TRBV5-4 and TRBJ2-1; D gene uncertain. Trimming left V 4 bases short and J 9 bases short, with 17 bases between. Germline CDR1 SGHNT, CDR2 YYREEE (reference sequence). The CDR3 loop spans 14 amino acids. The CDR3 loop reads CASSPRSALLEQFF. DNA of the CDR3: TGTGCCAGCAGCCCCCGATCGGCGCTACTTGAGCAGTTCTTC.

The J gene is TRBJ2-1, the V gene TRBV11-3; maybe TRBD1 (7 bases). Germline lookup yields CDR1 SGHNT and CDR2 YENEEA. V shed 3 bases and J shed 11 bases, with 11 bases lying between them. The length of the CDR3 is 12 residues. The CDR3 protein is CASSFSGGKQFF. The CDR3 coding sequence is TGTGCCAGCAGCTTCTCAGGGGGGAAGCAGTTCTTC.

This clonotype was found many times. V gene TRBV7-2 combines with J gene TRBJ1-2; D perhaps matches TRBD1 (5 bases). The germline V gene has CDR1 SGHTA and CDR2 FQGNSA. With 0 bases removed from V and 3 bases from J, the gap between germline ends came to 14 bases. The length of the CDR3 is 16 residues. In nucleotides, the CDR3 is TGTGCCAGCAGCTTAGCGCCCGTGCAGGGCGACTATGGCTACACCTTC. It encodes CASSLAPVQGDYGYTF.

V is TRBV2 and J is TRBJ1-2; D is undetermined. V lost 2 bases and J 2 bases, leaving 12 bases between the germline ends. The CDR3 spans 15 residues. Germline CDR1 and CDR2: SNHLY and FYNNEI. In nucleotides, the CDR3 is TGTGCCAGCAGTGAATTAATGGGCGAGAACTATGGCTACACCTTC. Its translation is CASSELMGENYGYTF. The full variable domain, in which reference TRBV2 and TRBJ1-2 provide the parts outside the CDR3, is EPEVTQTPSHQVTQMGQEVILRCVPISNHLYFYWYRQILGQKVEFLVSFYNNEISEKSEIFDDQFSVERPDGSNFTLKIRSTKLEDSAMYFCASSELMGENYGYTFGSGTRLTVV.

The gene calls are TRBV20-1 and TRBJ1-2; 8 nucleotides align to TRBD1. V lost 3 bases and J lost 2; bases outside the gene matches: 2. The germline V gene has CDR1 DFQATT and CDR2 SNEGSKA (reference sequence). The CDR3 runs to 13 residues. CDR3 protein: CSARTGENYGYTF. CDR3 DNA sequence: TGCAGTGCTAGGACAGGGGAGAACTATGGCTACACCTTC.

This clonotype was found many times. The V gene is TRBV11-2, the J gene TRBJ1-2; a possible D gene is TRBD1 (5 bases). Germline values: CDR1 SGHAT, CDR2 FQNNGV. V was cut by 3 bases and J by 5 bases, with 19 bases left in between. The CDR3 loop spans 16 amino acids. The DNA of the CDR3 is TGTGCCAGCAGCTTCCGCGCAGGGTTGGGGACTTATGGCTACACCTTC. It specifies CASSFRAGLGTYGYTF.

This clonotype was recorded at least ten times. The chain recombines TRBV7-2 with TRBJ2-2, with 8 bases that match TRBD2. The V gene end was trimmed by 4 bases and the J gene end by 5 bases; junction bases not matched to a gene: 9. The CDR3 runs 16 residues. Germline CDR1 and CDR2: SGHTA and FQGNSA. The chain's CDR3 is CASSSRSGAGTGELFF. CDR3 coding DNA: TGTGCCAGCAGCTCCCGTAGCGGGGCGGGTACCGGGGAGCTGTTTTTT.

This clonotype was counted ten times or more. This sequence joins TRBV12-3 or TRBV12-4 and TRBJ2-3; TRBD2 matches 8 bases. V was clipped by 6 bases and J by 4 bases; unmatched bases: 9. The CDR3 length is 15 residues. The CDR3 region is CASSLLERGSDTQYF. The CDR3 bases are TGTGCCAGCAGCCTACTGGAGCGGGGGTCAGATACGCAGTATTTT.

This chain links TRBV7-3 with TRBJ2-7; D is ambiguous. The CDR3 runs 13 residues. Germline V CDR1 and CDR2: SGHTA, FQGTGA. V was cut by 3 bases and J by 3 bases, with 9 bases left in between. As DNA, the CDR3 is TGTGCCAGCAGCTTGACGGACGGCTACGAGCAGTACTTC. Translated, it gives CASSLTDGYEQYF.

In its sample, this clonotype was seen many times. The gene calls are TRBV7-8 and TRBJ2-5, with TRBD2 matching 7 bases. This CDR3 has 16 residues. V lost 5 bases, J lost 3 bases, and 12 bases stayed unmatched. Germline values: CDR1 SGHVS, CDR2 FQNEAQ. DNA of the CDR3: TGTGCCAGCAGCCCTGCGGGGAGGGGCATTGAAGAGACCCAGTACTTC. It encodes CASSPAGRGIEETQYF.

A few counts support this clonotype. The chain uses TRBV6-5 and TRBJ2-2; 7 bases are a match to TRBD2. This CDR3 is 16 amino acids long. Germline loops: CDR1 MNHEY, CDR2 SVGAGI. The ends lost 0 bases at V and 3 bases at J; junction bases unmatched: 4. DNA of the CDR3: TGTGCCAGCAGTTACTCGGGGGGGGGGGACACCGGGGAGCTGTTTTTT. Encoded protein: CASSYSGGGDTGELFF.

V is TRBV29-1 and J is TRBJ2-3; 8 nucleotides agree with TRBD2. Germline CDR1 SQVTM, CDR2 ANQGSEA. The V segment lost 5 bases and the J segment 2 bases; nucleotides outside the gene matches: 6. The CDR3 is 14 residues long. CDR3 bases: TGCAGCGTTTTGGTGCGGGGGGCCACAGATACGCAGTATTTT. Protein product: CSVLVRGATDTQYF.

The rearrangement links TRBV7-9 to TRBJ1-4; TRBD1 matches at 7 bases. This CDR3 has 14 residues. Germline CDR1 reads SEHNR; CDR2 reads FQNEAQ (reference sequence). The ends lost 5 bases at V and 0 bases at J; junction bases unmatched: 0. CDR3 DNA sequence: TGTGCCAGCAGCCAGGGGGCAACTAATGAAAAACTGTTTTTT. Amino acid sequence: CASSQGATNEKLFF.

This clonotype has only a few counts. The CDR3 nucleotides are TGTGCCAGCAGCACCTGGGAGCGGGGGGGCAGGGATACGCAGTATTTT. Its translation is CASSTWERGGRDTQYF. The chain carries TRBV5-4 and TRBJ2-3; 10 positions agree with TRBD2. The ends lost 4 bases at V and 6 bases at J; junction bases unmatched: 11. Germline V gene data show CDR1 as SGHNT and CDR2 as YYREEE (reference sequence). The CDR3 contains 16 residues. Complete variable domain (other parts from reference TRBV5-4 and TRBJ2-3): ETGVTQSPTHLIKTRGQQVTLRCSSQSGHNTVSWYQQALGQGPQFIFQYYREEENGRGNFPPRFSGLQFPNYSSELNVNALELDDSALYLCASSTWERGGRDTQYFGPGTRLTVL.

The rearrangement uses TRBV11-3 and TRBJ2-2; 11 bases map to TRBD1. Germline values: CDR1 SGHNT, CDR2 YENEEA. The CDR3 loop spans 19 amino acids. V was pared by 6 bases and J by 1 base, with 13 bases of the junction left unmatched. The CDR3 region has the DNA TGTGCCAGCAGAGAGATCTGGGACAGGGGGAACGGGAACACCGGGGAGCTGTTTTTT. This gives the protein CASREIWDRGNGNTGELFF.